A selection of T cell receptor beta chains follows, all from one sample in a study of blood T cell repertoires in COVID-19. Clones were sequenced by immunoSEQ multiplex PCR, and TCRdb holds only the in-frame ones, with some missing. The sample carries approximately 150,000 clones, more than 85% recorded once. The sequencing sample was made of PBMCs or T cells enriched from blood (not recorded which). Source of these receptors: a human donor with acute COVID-19. The donor label of this sample is uncertain. Each CDR3 is given with its conserved first and last residue. Each record gives: D gene, V gene, J gene, clone size, CDR3 DNA, CDR3 protein. D genes are given only for firm matches. The size entry is marked missing in some rows and otherwise reads once, few, many or a size class.

d_gene: TRBD1
v_gene: TRBV23-1
j_gene: TRBJ1-2
abundance: .
CDR3nt: TGCGCCAGCAGTCCTCGACAGGGGCGCCCGTATGGCTACACCTTC
CDR3aa: CASSPRQGRPYGYTF

d_gene: .
v_gene: TRBV5-6
j_gene: TRBJ1-5
abundance: .
CDR3nt: TGTGCCAGCAGCTTGGAGGCGGGGTCCCAGCATTTT
CDR3aa: CASSLEAGSQHF

d_gene: TRBD1
v_gene: TRBV7-3
j_gene: TRBJ2-3
abundance: once
CDR3nt: TGTGCCAGCAGCTTAGCTCGGGACAGCCCTAGCACAGATACGCAGTATTTT
CDR3aa: CASSLARDSPSTDTQYF

d_gene: TRBD1
v_gene: TRBV5-1
j_gene: TRBJ2-1
abundance: .
CDR3nt: TGCGCCAGCAGTTCCGGACAGGGGGCCGAGTTTGAGCAGTTCTTC
CDR3aa: CASSSGQGAEFEQFF

d_gene: .
v_gene: TRBV27
j_gene: TRBJ1-1
abundance: .
CDR3nt: TGTGCCAGCAGTCCCGGGAGGGTGGTCACTGAAGCTTTCTTT
CDR3aa: CASSPGRVVTEAFF

d_gene: .
v_gene: TRBV18
j_gene: TRBJ2-7
abundance: .
CDR3nt: TGTGCCAGCTCACCTCGGGGGGGACAGCACTCCTACGAGCAGTACTTC
CDR3aa: CASSPRGGQHSYEQYF

d_gene: .
v_gene: TRBV5-1
j_gene: TRBJ2-7
abundance: .
CDR3nt: TGCGCCAGCAGGGACGGGAGCTCCTACGAGCAGTACTTC
CDR3aa: CASRDGSSYEQYF

d_gene: .
v_gene: TRBV11-2
j_gene: TRBJ2-2
abundance: .
CDR3nt: TGTGCCAGCAGCCAGGACACGTCCGGGGAGCTGTTTTTT
CDR3aa: CASSQDTSGELFF

d_gene: .
v_gene: TRBV4-1
j_gene: TRBJ1-1
abundance: .
CDR3nt: TGCGCCAGCAGCCAAGGACGGAGTGGAGCTTTCTTT
CDR3aa: CASSQGRSGAFF

d_gene: .
v_gene: TRBV6-5
j_gene: TRBJ1-6
abundance: .
CDR3nt: TGTGCCAGCAGTTACGAGGGGAGGGCCTATAATTCACCCCTCCACTTT
CDR3aa: CASSYEGRAYNSPLHF

d_gene: .
v_gene: TRBV5-1
j_gene: TRBJ1-2
abundance: .
CDR3nt: TGCGCCAGCAGCCCAATTTTAAGGGGTATACGCTATGGCTACACCTTC
CDR3aa: CASSPILRGIRYGYTF

d_gene: TRBD2
v_gene: TRBV30
j_gene: TRBJ2-5
abundance: once
CDR3nt: TGTGCCTGGAATCGACTAGCGGGAGCCCTCGAGGCCCAGTACTTC
CDR3aa: CAWNRLAGALEAQYF

d_gene: .
v_gene: TRBV28
j_gene: TRBJ1-2
abundance: .
CDR3nt: TGTGCCAGCAGTTTCGCGGTTTCTGGCTACACCTTC
CDR3aa: CASSFAVSGYTF

d_gene: .
v_gene: TRBV6-2/TRBV6-3
j_gene: TRBJ2-3
abundance: .
CDR3nt: TGTGCCAGCAACCCGGCCACAAACACAGATACGCAGTATTTT
CDR3aa: CASNPATNTDTQYF

d_gene: .
v_gene: TRBV27
j_gene: TRBJ1-2
abundance: .
CDR3nt: TGTGCCAGCAGTTTATCCGGGGGGACTGGTGGCTACACCTTC
CDR3aa: CASSLSGGTGGYTF

d_gene: TRBD1
v_gene: TRBV9
j_gene: TRBJ1-3
abundance: once
CDR3nt: TGTGCCAGCAGCGCCAATCAGGGGGGAGACCGATACACCATATATTTT
CDR3aa: CASSANQGGDRYTIYF

d_gene: .
v_gene: TRBV7-2
j_gene: TRBJ2-1
abundance: .
CDR3nt: TGTGCCAGCAGCTCCCTAGCTATACCTCACAATGAGCAGTTCTTC
CDR3aa: CASSSLAIPHNEQFF

d_gene: TRBD1
v_gene: TRBV28
j_gene: TRBJ2-7
abundance: few
CDR3nt: TGTGCCAGCATCAGTCTCTGGACAGGGAAGAACGAGCAGTACTTC
CDR3aa: CASISLWTGKNEQYF

d_gene: .
v_gene: TRBV7-2
j_gene: TRBJ2-3
abundance: .
CDR3nt: TGTGCCAGCAGCTTAGCTTTTAACACAGATACGCAGTATTTT
CDR3aa: CASSLAFNTDTQYF

d_gene: .
v_gene: TRBV30
j_gene: TRBJ1-6
abundance: .
CDR3nt: TGTGCCTGGGCCCCCAGGGGAAATTCACCCCTCCACTTT
CDR3aa: CAWAPRGNSPLHF

d_gene: .
v_gene: TRBV29-1
j_gene: TRBJ1-1
abundance: .
CDR3nt: TGCAGCGTTGAGCAGTCCCCCGCTTTCTTT
CDR3aa: CSVEQSPAFF

d_gene: .
v_gene: TRBV10-3
j_gene: TRBJ2-3
abundance: .
CDR3nt: TGTGCCATCAGATTAGCGGAGCCCGCCTCTAGCACAGATACGCAGTATTTT
CDR3aa: CAIRLAEPASSTDTQYF

d_gene: TRBD2
v_gene: TRBV12-5
j_gene: TRBJ2-3
abundance: few
CDR3nt: TGTGCTAGTGGTTCGAAGCCACCCCTAGCGGGGGGGCTTCCAGATACGCAGTATTTT
CDR3aa: CASGSKPPLAGGLPDTQYF

d_gene: TRBD1
v_gene: TRBV10-3
j_gene: TRBJ2-2
abundance: .
CDR3nt: TGTGCCATCAGTGACCCCGGGGACAGGGGAGACACCGGGGAGCTGTTTTTT
CDR3aa: CAISDPGDRGDTGELFF

d_gene: .
v_gene: TRBV5-6
j_gene: TRBJ2-3
abundance: .
CDR3nt: TGTGCCAGCAGCTCCAGCCGGGGTCCTATCACAGATACGCAGTATTTT
CDR3aa: CASSSSRGPITDTQYF

d_gene: .
v_gene: TRBV7-9
j_gene: TRBJ2-2
abundance: .
CDR3nt: TGTGCCAGCAGCCCACTCCAACAGGGATTAATTAGCACCGGGGAGCTGTTTTTT
CDR3aa: CASSPLQQGLISTGELFF

d_gene: .
v_gene: TRBV6-6
j_gene: TRBJ1-2
abundance: .
CDR3nt: TGTGCCAGCAGTTACCTCGGGGTGGTGGGAGAATATGGCTACACCTTC
CDR3aa: CASSYLGVVGEYGYTF

d_gene: TRBD2
v_gene: TRBV3-1/TRBV3-2
j_gene: TRBJ2-7
abundance: .
CDR3nt: TGTGCCAGCAGCCTGAATTCCCGGACTAGCCCGCACGAGCAGTACTTC
CDR3aa: CASSLNSRTSPHEQYF

d_gene: .
v_gene: TRBV5-6
j_gene: TRBJ2-7
abundance: .
CDR3nt: TGTGCCAGTTCGGGGGGACACCTCCCCGAGAGGTCCTACGAGCAGTACTTC
CDR3aa: CASSGGHLPERSYEQYF

d_gene: TRBD1
v_gene: TRBV30
j_gene: TRBJ1-4
abundance: once
CDR3nt: TGTGCCTGGAGTACAGGGGGGGGACGCGAAAAACTGTTTTTT
CDR3aa: CAWSTGGGREKLFF

d_gene: .
v_gene: TRBV19
j_gene: TRBJ1-2
abundance: .
CDR3nt: TGTGCCAGTCTGGCGGCGAACTATGGCTACACCTTC
CDR3aa: CASLAANYGYTF

d_gene: TRBD1
v_gene: TRBV18
j_gene: TRBJ2-3
abundance: many
CDR3nt: TGTGCCAGCTCACCGGACAGGGCAGATACGCAGTATTTT
CDR3aa: CASSPDRADTQYF

d_gene: TRBD1
v_gene: TRBV5-5
j_gene: TRBJ1-1
abundance: .
CDR3nt: TGTGCCAGCAGCCGATCGACAGGGGGCTCTGGTGAAGCTTTCTTT
CDR3aa: CASSRSTGGSGEAFF

d_gene: .
v_gene: TRBV5-4
j_gene: TRBJ1-3
abundance: .
CDR3nt: TGTGCCAGCAGCCGCGGACAGTCCTCTGGAAACACCATATATTTT
CDR3aa: CASSRGQSSGNTIYF

d_gene: .
v_gene: TRBV27
j_gene: TRBJ1-1
abundance: .
CDR3nt: TGTGCCAGCAGTTTAACGGGGGGCAGGAATGAAGCTTTCTTT
CDR3aa: CASSLTGGRNEAFF

d_gene: .
v_gene: TRBV6-5
j_gene: TRBJ1-1
abundance: .
CDR3nt: TGTGCCAGCAGTTACTCGAACCTCCCGGTGGCTTTCTTT
CDR3aa: CASSYSNLPVAFF

d_gene: .
v_gene: TRBV7-9
j_gene: TRBJ2-5
abundance: .
CDR3nt: TGTGCCAGCAGCCCACCAGGCGGGGGCGGCTGGGAGACCCAGTACTTC
CDR3aa: CASSPPGGGGWETQYF

d_gene: TRBD1
v_gene: TRBV7-8
j_gene: TRBJ1-1
abundance: .
CDR3nt: TGTGCCAGCAGCCAGAGCCCGAAGACAGGGGTCACTGAAGCTTTCTTT
CDR3aa: CASSQSPKTGVTEAFF